Below, 30 T cell receptor beta chains from the same sample are listed, as sequenced in a study of T cell responses to AZD1222 COVID-19 vaccine. The method was immunoSEQ multiplex PCR; TCRdb's version includes in-frame clones alone and lacks a portion of them. Of about 150,000 clones listed, about 91% were seen once; the top ten hold about 1.3%. Specimen: peripheral blood, collected on day 0 of AZD1222 vaccination. Source of these receptors: an adult in good health.

This chain connects TRBV7-3 to TRBJ2-3, with 9 bases that match TRBD2. The CDR3 extends over 16 amino acids. Germline V gene lookup returns CDR1 SGHTA and CDR2 FQGTGA. The trim removed 1 base at V and 6 bases at J, leaving 8 bases unmatched. The CDR3 protein is CASSLSSSGGADTQYF. CDR3 DNA sequence: TGTGCCAGCAGCTTAAGTAGTAGCGGGGGCGCTGATACGCAGTATTTT.

The chain links TRBV21-1 to TRBJ1-5. TRBV21-1 counts as a pseudogene. This CDR3 spans 13 amino acids. CDR3 nucleotide sequence: TGTGCCAGCAGACGGGACCTAAATCAGCCCCAGCATTTT. Residues: CASRRDLNQPQHF.

The J gene is TRBJ1-3, the V gene TRBV28; D is unclear. The CDR3 runs 18 residues. Trimming took off 2 bases at V and 0 bases at J, with 17 bases between the two ends. Germline CDR1 and CDR2: MDHEN and SYDVKM. The chain's CDR3 is CASSLRWRVVTSGNTIYF. In DNA form, the CDR3 reads TGTGCCAGCAGTTTAAGGTGGAGAGTAGTAACCTCTGGAAACACCATATATTTT.

This sequence joins TRBV6-5 and TRBJ1-2; D gene ambiguous. Trimming took 6 bases from V and 4 from J, leaving 15 bases between them. CDR1 is MNHEY, CDR2 SVGAGI, per germline. The CDR3 length is 14 residues. The CDR3 DNA is TGTGCCAGCAGACATACTCAGGAGAGCTATGGCTACACCTTC. Amino acids: CASRHTQESYGYTF.

The chain links TRBV3-1 (or the pseudogene TRBV3-2) to TRBJ2-2; TRBD2 aligns across 9 bases. The CDR3 is 16 residues long. V gave up 4 bases and J gave up 7 bases; unmatched junction bases: 10. Germline V gives CDR1 LGHDT, CDR2 YNNKEL (reference sequence). The CDR3 DNA reads as TGTGCCAGCAGCCCCACGGTGCGGGAGGGAGACGGGGAGCTGTTTTTT. Translation gives CASSPTVREGDGELFF.

This clone has a single count. The chain carries TRBV19 and TRBJ1-2; a possible D gene is TRBD1 (5 bases). The V gene lost 3 bases and the J gene lost 4 bases, with 12 bases spanning the gap. From germline, CDR1 is LNHDA and CDR2 SQIVND (reference sequence). The CDR3 spans 14 residues. Here the CDR3 DNA reads TGTGCCAGTAGTATCGATCAGGGAGGCTATGGCTACACCTTC. Amino acids: CASSIDQGGYGYTF. Full variable domain (missing parts from reference TRBV19 and TRBJ1-2): DGGITQSPKYLFRKEGQNVTLSCEQNLNHDAMYWYRQDPGQGLRLIYYSQIVNDFQKGDIAEGYSVSREKKESFPLTVTSAQKNPTAFYLCASSIDQGGYGYTFGSGTRLTVV.

The V call is TRBV19, the J call TRBJ1-2, with 10 bases aligning to TRBD1. Germline V CDR1 and CDR2: LNHDA, SQIVND (reference sequence). Trimming cost V 4 bases and J 6 bases; bases outside gene matches: 11. This CDR3 has 16 amino acids. CDR3 loop: CASSNESPGQGNGYTF. For the CDR3, the DNA is TGTGCCAGTAGTAACGAATCCCCGGGACAGGGGAATGGCTACACCTTC.

The chain carries TRBV10-1 and TRBJ2-5; TRBD1 matches 9 bases. Trimming cost V 1 base and J 2 bases; bases outside gene matches: 5. CDR3 length: 16 amino acids. CDR1 and CDR2 from the germline V gene are WNHNN and SYGVQD (reference sequence). The CDR3 is CASSEYRGLLQETQYF. The CDR3 region has the DNA TGCGCCAGCAGTGAGTACAGGGGGCTTTTACAAGAGACCCAGTACTTC.

The chain joins TRBV29-1 to TRBJ2-6; D is undetermined. The CDR3 contains 15 residues. Trimming left V 0 bases short and J 4 bases short, with 10 bases between. Germline CDR1 and CDR2: SQVTM and ANQGSEA. CDR3 loop: CSVEEIAAGANVLTF. DNA of the CDR3: TGCAGCGTTGAAGAAATAGCTGCCGGGGCCAACGTCCTGACTTTC.

The rearrangement links TRBV19 to TRBJ1-4; tentative D call: TRBD1 (6 bases). The V gene lost 7 bases and the J gene lost 7 bases, with 19 bases spanning the gap. This CDR3 has 15 residues. Germline-derived CDR1 and CDR2 are LNHDA and SQIVND (reference sequence). The CDR3 coding sequence is TGTGCCAGTACTCAGGGGAAGGTCCCGGGTGAAAAACTGTTTTTT. This sequence encodes CASTQGKVPGEKLFF.

The V call is TRBV4-1, the J call TRBJ2-7; D is undetermined. The germline CDR1 and CDR2 sequences are MGHRA and YSYEKL. Between the trimmed V and J ends, which lost 1 base and 2 bases, there was a span of 9 bases. The CDR3 consists of 14 residues. The chain's CDR3 is CASSQGVRTYEQYF. CDR3 nucleotides: TGCGCCAGCAGCCAAGGGGTTCGGACCTACGAGCAGTACTTC.

The CDR3 bases are TGTGCTAGTGGTTGGGGATCTAGCGGGAGACGCCCAGATACGCAGTATTTT. Translated, it gives CASGWGSSGRRPDTQYF. The V and J genes are TRBV12-5 and TRBJ2-3, with 10 bases matching TRBD2. Looked up from germline, CDR1 is LGHNT and CDR2 is FRNRAP. The CDR3 covers 17 residues. The V segment lost 4 bases and the J segment 4 bases; nucleotides outside the gene matches: 11.

The chain combines TRBV30 with TRBJ1-2; D is possibly TRBD1 (5 bases). Per germline, CDR1 GTSNPN and CDR2 SVGIG (reference sequence). Trimming pared 5 bases from V and 5 bases from J, leaving 12 bases between. The CDR3 covers 12 residues. The CDR3 region is CAWGGIPYGYTF. The CDR3 DNA sequence: TGTGCCTGGGGGGGTATCCCTTATGGCTACACCTTC.

This chain links TRBV19 with TRBJ1-5; no clear D. Germline CDR1 LNHDA, CDR2 SQIVND (reference sequence). V shed 5 bases and J shed 7 bases, with 9 bases lying between them. CDR3 length equals 12 residues. The CDR3 DNA reads as TGTGCCAGTAGTGCAGAACTCCAGCCCCAGCATTTT. Translated: CASSAELQPQHF.

The V and J genes are TRBV7-2 and TRBJ1-2; D is uncertain. Per the germline V gene, CDR1 is SGHTA and CDR2 is FQGNSA. Trimming left V 7 bases short and J 0 bases short, with 12 bases between. The CDR3 is made up of 14 amino acids. The CDR3 loop is CASTHVGTNYGYTF. The DNA for the CDR3 is TGTGCCAGCACCCATGTTGGGACTAACTATGGCTACACCTTC.

The chain is built from TRBV12-3 or TRBV12-4 and TRBJ1-5; TRBD1 agrees at 7 bases. This CDR3 is 13 amino acids long. The V gene end was trimmed by 6 bases and the J gene end by 4 bases; junction bases not matched to a gene: 3. In DNA form, the CDR3 reads TGTGCCAGCAGCCGACAGGGAAATCAGCCCCAGCATTTT. Its protein is CASSRQGNQPQHF.

The chain joins TRBV28 to TRBJ1-5; perhaps TRBD1 as D (5 bases). Trimming cost V 5 bases and J 0 bases, with 17 bases left between them. Germline CDR1 and CDR2: MDHEN and SYDVKM. The CDR3 is made up of 17 amino acids. The CDR3 DNA reads TGTGCCAGCAGTCCTACCGACGCAGGGCCTAGCAATCAGCCCCAGCATTTT. Translation gives CASSPTDAGPSNQPQHF. The variable domain in full, with the rest retrieved from reference TRBV28 and TRBJ1-5, is DVKVTQSSRYLVKRTGEKVFLECVQDMDHENMFWYRQDPGLGLRLIYFSYDVKMKEKGDIPEGYSVSREKKERFSLILESASTNQTSMYLCASSPTDAGPSNQPQHFGDGTRLSIL.

Here the CDR3 reads CASSLEAGSPREQYF. CDR3 coding DNA: TGCGCCAGCAGCTTGGAGGCAGGCTCCCCCCGGGAGCAGTACTTC. This chain connects TRBV5-1 to TRBJ2-7; D ambiguous. Per germline, CDR1 SGHRS and CDR2 YFSETQ. Trimming took 0 bases from V and 7 from J, leaving 17 bases between them. This CDR3 comprises 15 residues.

The genes are TRBV27 and TRBJ2-2; D gene unclear. The CDR3 has 15 residues. CDR1 and CDR2 from the germline V gene are MNHEY and SMNVEV (reference sequence). Trimming shortened V by 0 bases and J by 0 bases, and 5 bases separated the two germline ends. CDR3 DNA: TGTGCCAGCAGTTTATCTGGGGCGAACACCGGGGAGCTGTTTTTT. Its protein product is CASSLSGANTGELFF.

This rearrangement joins TRBV6-5 to TRBJ2-5; D may be TRBD1 or TRBD2 (6 bases each). Trimming took 8 bases from V and 1 from J, leaving 11 bases between them. CDR1 and CDR2 (germline): MNHEY, SVGAGI. The CDR3 spans 13 residues. The CDR3 DNA reads as TGTGCCAGCGCCAGGGGAGGCCAAGAGACCCAGTACTTC. Translated, it gives CASARGGQETQYF.

V is TRBV19 and J is TRBJ1-1, with 7 bases matching TRBD1. CDR1 LNHDA and CDR2 SQIVND come from the germline V gene (reference sequence). The trim removed 5 bases at V and 3 bases at J, leaving 9 bases unmatched. This CDR3 has 15 residues. CDR3 DNA sequence: TGTGCCAGTAGTCTTCAGGGGGATCGGTACACTGAAGCTTTCTTT. This codes for CASSLQGDRYTEAFF.

CDR3: CASSQVGLGTSGDPWGSYEQYF. The CDR3 DNA is TGCGCCAGCAGCCAGGTCGGATTGGGGACTAGCGGGGACCCGTGGGGGTCCTACGAGCAGTACTTC. The chain has TRBV4-3 and TRBJ2-7; TRBD2 matches 13 bases. The CDR3 is made up of 22 amino acids. Germline V gene sequence: CDR1 LGHNA, CDR2 YSLEER. V was pared by 3 bases and J by 1 base, with 21 bases of the junction left unmatched.

V and J are TRBV29-1 and TRBJ1-2; 7 positions agree with TRBD1. The CDR3 runs to 13 residues. Losses at the gene ends were 7 bases for V and 4 bases for J; bases not matched to a gene: 9. Germline assignment: CDR1 SQVTM and CDR2 ANQGSEA. CDR3: CSGETGEAYGYTF. Here the CDR3 DNA reads TGCAGCGGGGAAACAGGGGAGGCCTATGGCTACACCTTC.

V usage is TRBV7-9 and J usage is TRBJ1-1; 10 positions agree with TRBD1. Germline V lookup: CDR1 SEHNR, CDR2 FQNEAQ (reference sequence). V was clipped by 1 base and J by 4 bases; unmatched bases: 9. The CDR3 covers 17 residues. CDR3 residues: CASSLEPGQGTGTEAFF. DNA of the CDR3: TGTGCCAGCAGCTTAGAGCCGGGACAGGGGACGGGCACTGAAGCTTTCTTT.

The chain joins TRBV7-6 to TRBJ2-1, with 8 bases matching TRBD1. The germline V gene encodes CDR1 SGHVS and CDR2 FNYEAQ. This CDR3 comprises 16 residues. J was trimmed by 4 bases and V by 5 bases; bases with no gene match: 10. CDR3 sequence reads: CASSQTGVLPYNEQFF. CDR3 coding DNA: TGTGCCAGCAGCCAGACAGGGGTTCTACCTTACAATGAGCAGTTCTTC.

This chain uses TRBV4-3 with TRBJ2-7, with D maybe TRBD1 (6 bases). CDR1 is LGHNA and CDR2 is YSLEER in the germline V gene. V lost 1 base, J lost 1 base, and 11 bases lay in between. CDR3 length equals 15 residues. The CDR3, as DNA: TGCGCCAGCAGCCAAGTTACAGGGCTATCCTACGAGCAGTACTTC. This translates into CASSQVTGLSYEQYF.

The rearrangement links TRBV28 to TRBJ1-5; D is uncertain. V lost 1 base, J lost 4 bases, and 8 bases lay in between. The CDR3 loop spans 14 amino acids. Germline lookup yields CDR1 MDHEN and CDR2 SYDVKM. In nucleotides, the CDR3 is TGTGCCAGCAGTTTATCGGGAGGGAATCAGCCCCAGCATTTT. Translating it yields CASSLSGGNQPQHF.

The chain couples TRBV9 to TRBJ1-3, with D uncertain. The CDR3 spans 12 residues. Germline lookup yields CDR1 SGDLS and CDR2 YYNGEE. V lost 8 bases, J lost 0 bases, and 6 bases lay in between. CDR3 region: CARHNSGNTIYF. The CDR3 bases are TGTGCCAGGCACAACTCTGGAAACACCATATATTTT.

V and J are TRBV5-1 and TRBJ2-2, with D tentatively TRBD1 (5 bases). The CDR3 sequence is 16 residues long. With 4 bases removed from V and 2 bases from J, the gap between germline ends came to 15 bases. Germline V gene sequence: CDR1 SGHRS, CDR2 YFSETQ. The CDR3: CASSPTRVANTGELFF. The CDR3 DNA follows: TGCGCCAGCAGCCCAACCAGGGTAGCCAACACCGGGGAGCTGTTTTTT.

The chain carries TRBV30 and TRBJ1-6, with D possibly being TRBD1 (6 bases). V lost 4 bases and J lost 10, with 8 bases in between. Germline loops: CDR1 GTSNPN, CDR2 SVGIG (reference sequence). The CDR3 sequence is 11 residues long. The CDR3 coding sequence is TGTGCCTGGAAAGGGGGATCACCCCTCCACTTT. Translated, it gives CAWKGGSPLHF.